This T cell receptor beta chain is from a study of blood T cell repertoires in COVID-19. On the study more broadly: The samples span acute and convalescent COVID-19 from the United States, Italy and Spain. Sources were T cells, B-cell-depleted T cells, or PBMCs; the material itself was cDNA or gDNA.

This CDR3 has 14 amino acids. From germline, CDR1 is SGHNT and CDR2 YYREEE (reference sequence). The ends lost 4 bases at V and 3 bases at J; junction bases unmatched: 5. Authors' processing steps: Estimated nucleated cell counts came from reference gene primer amplification. The table came from immunoSEQ multiplex PCR; TCRdb's copy has only in-frame clones and leaves some out. The DNA was the basis for D and trimming; V, J and clone size are from that table. The repertoire consists of under 150,000 clones, with 79% occurring once and the leading ten covering 8.6%. The sample taken for sequencing was peripheral blood. This sequence originates from a man aged 50 to 60 with active or convalescent COVID-19. The chain couples TRBV5-4 to TRBJ2-7; 9 bases map to TRBD1. CDR3 nucleotide sequence: TGTGCCAGCAGCCGCGAGGACAGGGGCTACGAGCAGTACTTC. It is translated as CASSREDRGYEQYF.